The next 19 T cell receptor beta chains were all read from a single sample in a study of shared clonotypes between healthy human individuals. Sequencing was performed with immunoSEQ multiplex PCR; in TCRdb, only in-frame clones are kept and a portion is missing. The repertoire includes approximately 1.4 million clones, 95% to 99% of them detected once, and less than 0.55% sits in the top ten. Specimen: naive CD4+ T cells sorted from blood. Regarding subset: CD45RA+ positively selected. The receptor source for this set is a young man in good health.

This clone was seen once. The V gene is TRBV6-1, the J gene TRBJ1-1; D remains unclear. V dropped 2 bases and J dropped 6 bases, with 10 bases sitting between them. The CDR3 extends over 13 amino acids. The germline V gene encodes CDR1 MNHNS and CDR2 SASEGT. CDR3 residues: CASSESGWSEAFF. For the CDR3, the DNA is TGTGCCAGCAGTGAATCGGGGTGGTCTGAAGCTTTCTTT.

V gene TRBV19 combines with J gene TRBJ1-5, with a tentative D call TRBD1 (5 bases). Germline loops: CDR1 LNHDA, CDR2 SQIVND (reference sequence). The V end was cut by 4 bases, the J end by 7 bases, with 14 bases between. The CDR3 totals 14 residues. The DNA for the CDR3 is TGTGCCAGTAGTAAAGGGACCGCTGGCCAGCCCCAGCATTTT. Its translation: CASSKGTAGQPQHF. The variable domain in full, completed from reference TRBV19 and TRBJ1-5, reads DGGITQSPKYLFRKEGQNVTLSCEQNLNHDAMYWYRQDPGQGLRLIYYSQIVNDFQKGDIAEGYSVSREKKESFPLTVTSAQKNPTAFYLCASSKGTAGQPQHFGDGTRLSIL.

The chain is built from TRBV5-5 and TRBJ2-1, with D unclear. This CDR3 has 13 amino acids. CDR1 is SGHKS and CDR2 is YYEKEE in the germline V gene (reference sequence). Trimming removed 0 bases at V and 5 bases at J, with 6 bases between. CDR3 amino acids: CASSLGTHNEQFF. Here the CDR3 DNA reads TGTGCCAGCAGCTTGGGTACGCACAATGAGCAGTTCTTC.

The rearrangement uses TRBV7-9 and TRBJ1-4; TRBD1 matches at 7 bases. The germline gives CDR1 SEHNR, CDR2 FQNEAQ (reference sequence). There are 14 residues in the CDR3. Unmatched junction bases numbered 8, after V lost 8 bases and J lost 5 bases. The CDR3 region has the DNA TGTGCCAGCGGACTGGGACAGCGGAATGAAAAACTGTTTTTT. Protein sequence: CASGLGQRNEKLFF.

V is TRBV27 and J is TRBJ1-1, with no clear D. The CDR3 totals 11 residues. Germline V gives CDR1 MNHEY, CDR2 SMNVEV (reference sequence). V gave up 7 bases and J gave up 8 bases, with 11 bases separating them. The DNA for the CDR3 is TGTGCCAGCACGGATGGACGGGAAGCTTTCTTT. Translating gives CASTDGREAFF.

The genes are TRBV5-1 and TRBJ2-7; a weak D match, TRBD1 (6 bases). This CDR3 is 14 amino acids long. V lost 4 bases to trimming and J lost 9 bases, with 20 bases between them. Germline values: CDR1 SGHRS, CDR2 YFSETQ. CDR3 in amino acids: CASSPDGSGVRQYF. CDR3 nucleotides: TGCGCCAGCAGCCCGGACGGGTCAGGGGTACGGCAGTACTTC.

This clone was recorded only once. The V gene is TRBV7-8, the J gene TRBJ2-1; 7 bases fit TRBD1. V shed 4 bases, J shed 4 bases, and the junction held 16 bases outside the gene matches. This CDR3 has 18 residues. Germline CDR1 SGHVS, CDR2 FQNEAQ. The CDR3: CASSSQIYGQDPYNEQFF. CDR3 DNA: TGTGCCAGCAGCTCCCAGATCTACGGACAGGACCCTTACAATGAGCAGTTCTTC.

The chain combines TRBV2 with TRBJ2-2; 9 bases fit TRBD1. The germline gives CDR1 SNHLY, CDR2 FYNNEI. V dropped 5 bases and J dropped 1; count of bases not matched to a gene: 5. The CDR3 runs to 16 residues. Here the CDR3 DNA reads TGTGCCAGCAGTCCACCGGGACAGGGGAACACCGGGGAGCTGTTTTTT. It codes for CASSPPGQGNTGELFF.

The chain employs TRBV2 and TRBJ2-2; D gene unclear. Germline V lookup: CDR1 SNHLY, CDR2 FYNNEI. This CDR3 is built from 16 residues. Trimming removed 2 bases from V and 1 base from J, with 11 bases in between. CDR3 DNA: TGTGCCAGCAGTGAATCGTTACCAAAGAACACCGGGGAGCTGTTTTTT. It codes for CASSESLPKNTGELFF.

V usage is TRBV11-3 and J usage is TRBJ2-1; D is ambiguous. There are 15 residues in the CDR3. The V gene's germline CDR1 is SGHNT and CDR2 YENEEA. The ends were cut back, 0 bases at V and 1 base at J, with 7 bases in the middle. The CDR3 loop is CASSLDLGSYNEQFF. Here the CDR3 DNA reads TGTGCCAGCAGCTTAGACTTGGGTTCCTACAATGAGCAGTTCTTC.

This chain connects TRBV5-4 to TRBJ2-5; D tentatively fits TRBD1 or TRBD2 (5 bases each). The V gene's germline CDR1 is SGHNT and CDR2 YYREEE (reference sequence). Trimming removed 0 bases at V and 10 bases at J, with 16 bases between. CDR3 size: 14 residues. In DNA, the CDR3 is TGTGCCAGCAGCTTGGGGCCAGCCTTGGGGGACCAGTACTTC. As protein: CASSLGPALGDQYF.

A word on this clone: Other DNA sequences in this specimen translate into the identical CDR3. The chain recombines TRBV2 with TRBJ1-5; maybe TRBD1 (6 bases). V shed 3 bases and J shed 6 bases, with 9 bases lying between them. This CDR3 contains 13 residues. Germline V gene sequence: CDR1 SNHLY, CDR2 FYNNEI. The CDR3 loop reads CASSDRGRQPQHF. The DNA for the CDR3 is TGTGCCAGCAGTGACAGGGGTCGTCAGCCCCAGCATTTT.

The rearrangement uses TRBV10-3 and TRBJ2-1, with a possible D match to TRBD1 (5 bases). The CDR3 has 14 residues. Germline lookup yields CDR1 ENHRY and CDR2 SYGVKD. V dropped 1 base and J dropped 4 bases, with 8 bases sitting between them. CDR3 in DNA: TGTGCCATCAGTGAGTTCCAGGGTTACAATGAGCAGTTCTTC. Its translation is CAISEFQGYNEQFF.

This chain uses TRBV5-1 with TRBJ2-3; 9 bases map to TRBD2. The CDR3 sequence is 18 residues long. Germline CDR1 is SGHRS and CDR2 is YFSETQ. Trimming cost V 2 bases and J 1 base; bases outside gene matches: 11. This chain's CDR3 is CASSFFPPAGGGTDTQYF. The CDR3 nucleotides read TGCGCCAGCAGCTTTTTTCCTCCGGCGGGAGGGGGCACAGATACGCAGTATTTT.

This chain uses TRBV18 with TRBJ2-7; D remains unclear. Trimming removed 5 bases at V and 4 bases at J, with 12 bases between. The CDR3 length is 13 residues. Germline V gene data show CDR1 as KGHSH and CDR2 as LQKENI. CDR3 residues: CASSSLDLYEQYF. DNA of the CDR3: TGTGCCAGCTCATCCTTGGACCTTTACGAGCAGTACTTC.

The genes are TRBV7-2 and TRBJ2-7, with D perhaps matching TRBD1 (6 bases). The CDR3 extends over 12 amino acids. The germline V and J ends were trimmed by 2 bases and 5 bases, with 7 bases remaining between them. CDR1 is SGHTA and CDR2 is FQGNSA in the germline V gene. The CDR3 loop reads CASSLRGNEQYF. CDR3 DNA sequence: TGTGCCAGCAGCTTAAGGGGGAACGAGCAGTACTTC.

The CDR3 DNA reads as TGTGCCAGCAGCGGACAGCTCAGCAAGAACTACTACAATGAGCAGTTCTTC. Translating gives CASSGQLSKNYYNEQFF. V usage is TRBV7-8 and J usage is TRBJ2-1; tentatively, D is TRBD1 (6 bases). The CDR3 consists of 17 residues. Germline V gene sequence: CDR1 SGHVS, CDR2 FQNEAQ. Trimming removed 5 bases from V and 3 bases from J, with 20 bases in between.

The chain couples TRBV19 to TRBJ2-7; no clear D gene. Trimming took off 0 bases at V and 2 bases at J, with 5 bases between the two ends. CDR3 length equals 13 residues. Looked up from germline, CDR1 is LNHDA and CDR2 is SQIVND (reference sequence). CDR3 sequence: CASSIDGAYEQYF. DNA for the CDR3: TGTGCCAGTAGTATAGATGGCGCCTACGAGCAGTACTTC.

This sequence joins TRBV7-2 and TRBJ2-2, with a tentative D call TRBD1 (5 bases). Germline CDR1 and CDR2: SGHTA and FQGNSA. The CDR3 has 15 residues. Trimming took 6 bases from V and 4 from J, leaving 15 bases between them. The CDR3 loop is CASSPTGYSTGELFF. For the CDR3, the DNA is TGTGCCAGCAGTCCAACAGGATACAGCACCGGGGAGCTGTTTTTT.